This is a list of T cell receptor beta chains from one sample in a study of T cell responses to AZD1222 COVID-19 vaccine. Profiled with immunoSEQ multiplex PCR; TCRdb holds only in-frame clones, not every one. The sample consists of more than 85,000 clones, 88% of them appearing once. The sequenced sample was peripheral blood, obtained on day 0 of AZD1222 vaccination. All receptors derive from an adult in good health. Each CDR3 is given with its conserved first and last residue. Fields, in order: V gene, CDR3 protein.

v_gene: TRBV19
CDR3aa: CASSTQGRPSDDTEAFF

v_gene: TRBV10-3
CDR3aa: CAISDVPNYYEQYF

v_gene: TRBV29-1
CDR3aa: CSVPGGVADTQYF

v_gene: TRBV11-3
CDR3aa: CASSYLGGGPEAFF

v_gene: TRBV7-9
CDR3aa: CASSLGGDFFAYGYTF

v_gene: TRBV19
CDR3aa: CASSTQGNQPQHF

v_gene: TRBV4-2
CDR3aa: CASSQAFSTADEQYF

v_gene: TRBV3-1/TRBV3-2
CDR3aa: CASSYSPGATNEKLFF

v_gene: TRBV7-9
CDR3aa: CASSFPGNSYEQYF

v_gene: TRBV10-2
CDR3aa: CASSQLAEGETQYF

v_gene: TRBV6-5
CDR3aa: CACSVPATYEQYF

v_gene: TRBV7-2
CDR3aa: CASSLGRRNSYNSPLHF

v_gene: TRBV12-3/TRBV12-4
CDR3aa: CASRAPATEAFF

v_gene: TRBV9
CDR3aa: CASSVLTGGDGYTF

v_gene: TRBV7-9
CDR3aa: CASRSTGRNSPLHF

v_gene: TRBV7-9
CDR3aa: CASSAWGKENEKLFF

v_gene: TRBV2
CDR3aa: CASRSSSGGSQETQYF

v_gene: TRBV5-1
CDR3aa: CASSFAGEGVAFF

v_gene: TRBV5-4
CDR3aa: CASSANDRVGEQYF

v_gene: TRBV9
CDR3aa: CASSPARWVHEQYF

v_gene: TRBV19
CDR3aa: CASSINSYSNQPQHF

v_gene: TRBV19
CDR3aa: CASSNPTRGTEAFF

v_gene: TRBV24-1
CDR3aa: CATSDGRKSNQPQHF

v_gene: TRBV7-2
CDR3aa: CASSLARITLNTEAFF

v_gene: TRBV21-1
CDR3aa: CASSPMGQALSTEAFF

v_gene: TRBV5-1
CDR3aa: CASRTGGEGSYGYTF

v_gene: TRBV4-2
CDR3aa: CASSQDSLAGYNEQFF